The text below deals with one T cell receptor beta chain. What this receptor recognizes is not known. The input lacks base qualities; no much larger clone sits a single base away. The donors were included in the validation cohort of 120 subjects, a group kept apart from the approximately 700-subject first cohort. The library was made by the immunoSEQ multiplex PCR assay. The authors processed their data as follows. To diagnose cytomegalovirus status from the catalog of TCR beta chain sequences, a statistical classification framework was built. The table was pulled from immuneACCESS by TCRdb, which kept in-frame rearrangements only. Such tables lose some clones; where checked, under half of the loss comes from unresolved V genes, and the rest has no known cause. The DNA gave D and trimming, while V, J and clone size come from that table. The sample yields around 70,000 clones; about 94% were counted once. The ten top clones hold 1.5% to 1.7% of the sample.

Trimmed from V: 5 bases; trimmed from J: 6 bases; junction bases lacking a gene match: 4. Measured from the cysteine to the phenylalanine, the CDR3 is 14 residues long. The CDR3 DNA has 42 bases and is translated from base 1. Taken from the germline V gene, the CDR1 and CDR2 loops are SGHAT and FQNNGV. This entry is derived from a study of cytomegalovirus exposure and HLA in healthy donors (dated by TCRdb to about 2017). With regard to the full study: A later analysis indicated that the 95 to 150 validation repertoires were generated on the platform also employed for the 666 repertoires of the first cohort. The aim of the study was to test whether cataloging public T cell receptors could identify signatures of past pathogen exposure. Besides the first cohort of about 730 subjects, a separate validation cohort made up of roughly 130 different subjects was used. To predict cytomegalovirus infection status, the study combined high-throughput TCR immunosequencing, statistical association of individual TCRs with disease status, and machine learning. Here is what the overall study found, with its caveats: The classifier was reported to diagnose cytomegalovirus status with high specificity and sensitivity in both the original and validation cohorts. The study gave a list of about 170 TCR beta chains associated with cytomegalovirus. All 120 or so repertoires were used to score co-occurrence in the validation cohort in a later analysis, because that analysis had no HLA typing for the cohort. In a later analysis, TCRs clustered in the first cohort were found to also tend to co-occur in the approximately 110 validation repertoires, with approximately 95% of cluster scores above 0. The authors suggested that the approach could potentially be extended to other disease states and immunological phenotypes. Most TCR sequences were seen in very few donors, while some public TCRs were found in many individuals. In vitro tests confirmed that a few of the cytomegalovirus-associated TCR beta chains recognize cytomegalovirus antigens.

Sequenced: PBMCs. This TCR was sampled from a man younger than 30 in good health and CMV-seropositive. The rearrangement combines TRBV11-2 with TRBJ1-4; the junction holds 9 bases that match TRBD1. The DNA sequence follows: TGTGCCAGCAGCGAGGGGACAGGGTATGAAAAACTGTTTTTT. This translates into CASSEGTGYEKLFF.